This T cell receptor (beta chain) is drawn from a study of OX40 agonist ivuxolimab in advanced cancers. Germline V gene sequence: CDR1 MDHEN, CDR2 SYDVKM. The CDR3 sequence is 15 residues long. The V gene lost 5 bases and the J gene lost 4 bases, with 15 bases spanning the gap. Method: immunoSEQ multiplex PCR; TCRdb's copy keeps in-frame clones and lacks some. The sample includes roughly 58,000 clones, around 88% of them seen just once. The rearrangement uses TRBV28 and TRBJ1-5, with TRBD1 as a possible D gene (6 bases). This specimen consisted of CD4+ or CD8+ T cells sorted from blood, obtained in a trial of the OX40 agonist ivuxolimab. The source is an adult with an advanced solid tumor such as melanoma, head and neck, liver or kidney cancer. Here the CDR3 reads CASSPPGGQNQPQHF. CDR3 DNA: TGTGCCAGCAGTCCCCCCGGGGGGCAGAATCAGCCCCAGCATTTT.